This TCR beta chain comes out of a study of blood T cells in healthy people across ages. This CDR3 region has 12 residues. The V end lost 7 bases, the J end lost 8 bases, and 14 bases lay between the germline ends. The germline CDR1 and CDR2 sequences are SGHAT and FQNNGV. The use of a sample-barcoded 5' primer and a J-beta primer mix characterized a second PCR of roughly 7 to 11 cycles. Each TCR beta cDNA got a 12-nucleotide random molecular identifier. No fewer than 2.5 million CDR3-containing paired-end reads came from each sample. TCRdb re-called the 5' RACE reads with MiXCR, one entry per CDR3 protein. The sample has about 1.5 million distinct CDR3 sequences, around two fifths seen once.

The sequence derives from a woman aged 18-29 years in good health. Sequences were obtained from blood. The J gene is TRBJ1-2, the V gene TRBV11-2, with no clear D. CDR3 DNA: TGTGCCAGCAACCCGGCCAGTGGCGGCTACACCTTC. This sequence encodes CASNPASGGYTF. The entire variable domain, with the rest obtained from reference TRBV11-2 and TRBJ1-2, is as follows: EAGVAQSPRYKIIEKRQSVAFWCNPISGHATLYWYQQILGQGPKLLIQFQNNGVVDDSQLPKDRFSAERLKGVDSTLKIQPAKLEDSAVYLCASNPASGGYTFGSGTRLTVV.